These 26 T cell receptor beta chains were sequenced from one sample in a study of OX40 agonist ivuxolimab in advanced cancers. Clones were sequenced by immunoSEQ multiplex PCR, and TCRdb holds only the in-frame ones, with some missing. The profile shows tens of thousands of clones, around 82% of them singletons. Sample: CD4+ or CD8+ T cells sorted from blood, taken in a trial of the OX40 agonist ivuxolimab. The receptors stem from an adult with an advanced solid tumor such as melanoma, head and neck, liver or kidney cancer.

The V gene is TRBV7-9, the J gene TRBJ1-1; the D gene is possibly TRBD1 (6 bases). Germline V gene data show CDR1 as SEHNR and CDR2 as FQNEAQ (reference sequence). The CDR3 is made up of 16 amino acids. V lost 5 bases to trimming and J lost 0 bases, with 16 bases between them. In DNA, the CDR3 is TGTGCCAGCAGCGAAACGGGGGGCCCCATGAACACTGAAGCTTTCTTT. This gives the protein CASSETGGPMNTEAFF.

This clone was detected only a few times. The chain employs TRBV19 and TRBJ1-1; possible D gene TRBD1, 5 bases. The CDR3 runs to 13 residues. Germline values: CDR1 LNHDA, CDR2 SQIVND (reference sequence). The V gene lost 5 bases and the J gene lost 4 bases, with 11 bases spanning the gap. Here the CDR3 reads CASSLGDATEAFF. The CDR3 nucleotides read TGTGCCAGTAGTCTGGGGGATGCCACTGAAGCTTTCTTT.

The V call is TRBV6-5, the J call TRBJ2-2, with D unresolved. This CDR3 has 15 residues. Germline CDR1 and CDR2: MNHEY and SVGAGI. V lost 0 bases and J 7 bases, leaving 12 bases between the germline ends. The CDR3 DNA reads TGTGCCAGCAGTTACTCCCCCGGATACAACGGGGAGCTGTTTTTT. Amino acids: CASSYSPGYNGELFF.

This clone was found a few times. The rearrangement joins TRBV30 to TRBJ1-1; 9 bases match TRBD1. The CDR3 is 13 residues long. Unmatched junction bases numbered 1, after V lost 0 bases and J lost 5 bases. Germline loops: CDR1 GTSNPN, CDR2 SVGIG (reference sequence). In DNA form, the CDR3 reads TGTGCCTGGAGTGTAGGACAGGGGACTGAAGCTTTCTTT. This translates into CAWSVGQGTEAFF.

The CDR3, as DNA: TGTGCCAGCAGCCCTGAGGAGGATATACAAGAGACCCAGTACTTC. Protein sequence: CASSPEEDIQETQYF. J is TRBJ2-5 and V is TRBV7-9; a weak D match, TRBD2 (5 bases). V was shortened by 5 bases and J by 2 bases, with 15 bases between the two germline ends. CDR3 length equals 15 residues. Per germline, CDR1 SEHNR and CDR2 FQNEAQ (reference sequence).

V gene TRBV6-5 combines with J gene TRBJ1-5, with TRBD1 matching 8 bases. V lost 9 bases, J lost 1 base, and 5 bases stayed unmatched. There are 14 residues in the CDR3. The germline V gene has CDR1 MNHEY and CDR2 SVGAGI. CDR3 in DNA: TGTGCCAGTGGACAGGGAACCAGCAATCAGCCCCAGCATTTT. Amino acid sequence: CASGQGTSNQPQHF.

This sequence joins TRBV6-1 and TRBJ1-3; 9 bases are a match to TRBD1. The ends lost 6 bases at V and 3 bases at J; junction bases unmatched: 3. CDR3 length equals 14 residues. CDR1 and CDR2 from the germline V gene are MNHNS and SASEGT. As DNA, the CDR3 is TGTGCCAGCAGCCAGACAGGGGGTGGAAACACCATATATTTT. Translating gives CASSQTGGGNTIYF.

The J gene is TRBJ2-7, the V gene TRBV2; D is unresolved. Trimming pared 9 bases from V and 1 base from J, leaving 10 bases between. Germline CDR1 SNHLY, CDR2 FYNNEI. The CDR3 is 12 residues long. Written as DNA, the CDR3 is TGTGCCAGTCGACCCCCTTCCTACGAGCAGTACTTC. It is translated as CASRPPSYEQYF.

The rearrangement uses TRBV29-1 and TRBJ2-1; 8 positions match TRBD2. Trimming cost V 4 bases and J 8 bases; bases outside gene matches: 10. The germline CDR1 and CDR2 sequences are SQVTM and ANQGSEA. The CDR3 covers 14 residues. CDR3 sequence: CSVVLSGGADEQFF. The CDR3 DNA reads as TGCAGCGTTGTGCTGAGCGGGGGTGCGGATGAGCAGTTCTTC.

This chain links TRBV4-1 with TRBJ1-5; D might be TRBD1 (6 bases). Germline assignment: CDR1 MGHRA and CDR2 YSYEKL. V dropped 4 bases and J dropped 4 bases, with 14 bases sitting between them. The CDR3 is 15 amino acids. CDR3 DNA sequence: TGCGCCAGCAGCCCTCACACAGGGAGAAATCAGCCCCAGCATTTT. Protein: CASSPHTGRNQPQHF.

The chain links TRBV12-5 to TRBJ1-2; no firm D call. The CDR3 runs to 18 residues. Germline loops: CDR1 LGHNT, CDR2 FRNRAP. V was clipped by 0 bases and J by 3 bases, with 20 bases between them. This chain's CDR3 is CASGLVPPELTNYYGYTF. The CDR3 DNA is TGTGCTAGTGGTTTGGTCCCTCCTGAGTTGACGAATTACTATGGCTACACCTTC.

The V call is TRBV12-5, the J call TRBJ2-3; D gene uncertain. The germline V and J ends were trimmed by 5 bases and 1 base, with 4 bases remaining between them. CDR1 LGHNT and CDR2 FRNRAP come from the germline V gene. The CDR3 runs to 12 residues. The CDR3 region has the DNA TGTGCTAGTGGTCCCGGCACAGATACGCAGTATTTT. Translated: CASGPGTDTQYF.

This chain joins TRBV7-8 and TRBJ2-5; 12 bases are a match to TRBD1. The tail of the sequence fits TRBJ2-7 better, so the J call may be wrong. The CDR3 is 17 amino acids. The V gene's germline CDR1 is SGHVS and CDR2 FQNEAQ. CDR3 coding DNA: TGTGCCAGCAGCTTAGTGGGACAGGGGGCTGTCTCCTACGAGCAGTACTTC. This encodes CASSLVGQGAVSYEQYF.

This chain connects TRBV5-6 to TRBJ2-2; TRBD2 matches at 11 bases. The trim removed 2 bases at V and 6 bases at J, leaving 3 bases unmatched. The CDR3 is made up of 15 amino acids. Looked up from germline, CDR1 is SGHDT and CDR2 is YYEEEE. CDR3 sequence (DNA): TGTGCCAGCAGCTTTCGACTAGCGGGGTCCGGGGAGCTGTTTTTT. Translating gives CASSFRLAGSGELFF. The entire variable domain, with the rest obtained from reference TRBV5-6 and TRBJ2-2, is as follows: DAGVTQSPTHLIKTRGQQVTLRCSPKSGHDTVSWYQQALGQGPQFIFQYYEEEERQRGNFPDRFSGHQFPNYSSELNVNALLLGDSALYLCASSFRLAGSGELFFGEGSRLTVL.

The V call is TRBV6-5, the J call TRBJ2-7; D is unresolved. The CDR3 contains 15 residues. V shed 7 bases and J shed 4 bases, with 20 bases lying between them. The germline CDR1 and CDR2 sequences are MNHEY and SVGAGI. The CDR3 sequence is CASKPSIVGSYEQYF. The CDR3 DNA follows: TGTGCCAGCAAACCGTCGATCGTGGGTTCTTACGAGCAGTACTTC.

The chain uses TRBV7-9 and TRBJ1-1; D remains unclear. The ends were cut back, 0 bases at V and 1 base at J, with 6 bases in the middle. From germline, CDR1 is SEHNR and CDR2 FQNEAQ (reference sequence). The CDR3 contains 14 residues. The CDR3 loop reads CASSLARGNTEAFF. CDR3 coding DNA: TGTGCCAGCAGCTTAGCGCGGGGGAACACTGAAGCTTTCTTT.

The chain has TRBV4-1 and TRBJ2-4; tentatively, D is TRBD2 (5 bases). In germline, CDR1 is MGHRA, CDR2 YSYEKL. The CDR3 has 14 residues. Trimming stripped 2 bases from V and 4 bases from J, with 9 bases between. The CDR3 bases are TGCGCCAGCAGCCAACCGGGGTCTAAAAACATTCAGTACTTC. Translated: CASSQPGSKNIQYF.

The J gene is TRBJ2-7, the V gene TRBV10-2; the D is unclear. The CDR3 totals 11 residues. With 7 bases removed from V and 4 bases from J, the gap between germline ends came to 8 bases. Germline CDR1 WSHSY, CDR2 SAAADI. CDR3 loop: CASNGPYEQYF. The CDR3 region has the DNA TGCGCCAGCAACGGTCCTTACGAGCAGTACTTC.

This clone has a single count. The V and J genes are TRBV13 and TRBJ1-4; D uncertain. V was pared by 6 bases and J by 3 bases, with 17 bases between. In germline, CDR1 is PRHDT, CDR2 FYEKMQ (reference sequence). This CDR3 is built from 16 residues. CDR3 coding DNA: TGTGCCAGCAGTGAAGCGCTTCGCTCAGCTAATGAAAAACTGTTTTTT. Translating gives CASSEALRSANEKLFF.

The chain has TRBV2 and TRBJ2-3; the D is unclear. This CDR3 comprises 12 residues. Per the germline V gene, CDR1 is SNHLY and CDR2 is FYNNEI. Trimming took off 5 bases at V and 4 bases at J, with 7 bases between the two ends. CDR3 sequence: CASSPLADTQYF. The CDR3 DNA is TGTGCCAGCAGTCCGCTCGCAGATACGCAGTATTTT.

The chain links TRBV4-2 to TRBJ2-7; 11 bases are shared with TRBD2. Germline loops: CDR1 LGHNA, CDR2 YNFKEQ. V lost 3 bases to trimming and J lost 2 bases; unmatched junction nucleotides: 3. This CDR3 is built from 15 residues. The CDR3 nucleotides are TGTGCCAGCAGCCATAGACTAGCGGGAACCTACGAGCAGTACTTC. Residues: CASSHRLAGTYEQYF.

The chain uses TRBV6-5 and TRBJ1-2; tentatively, D is TRBD1 (5 bases). Germline V CDR1 and CDR2: MNHEY, SVGAGI. The ends were cut back, 0 bases at V and 3 bases at J, with 14 bases in the middle. This CDR3 is built from 16 residues. CDR3 nucleotide sequence: TGTGCCAGCAGTTACTCCATATACCCGACAGACTATGGCTACACCTTC. Translated: CASSYSIYPTDYGYTF.

This chain links TRBV6-5 with TRBJ1-5, with D tentatively TRBD1 (6 bases). Germline V gene sequence: CDR1 MNHEY, CDR2 SVGAGI. V gave up 4 bases and J gave up 1 base, with 11 bases separating them. There are 15 residues in the CDR3. The DNA of the CDR3 is TGTGCCAGCAGTTTGAGGGACAACAGCAATCAGCCCCAGCATTTT. This gives the protein CASSLRDNSNQPQHF.

The chain couples TRBV5-6 to TRBJ1-5; tentative D call: TRBD1 (5 bases). The V end was cut by 0 bases, the J end by 6 bases, with 10 bases between. The CDR3 consists of 14 residues. In germline, CDR1 is SGHDT, CDR2 YYEEEE. CDR3 DNA sequence: TGTGCCAGCAGCTTGGGGGGCGCTGGTCAGCCCCAGCATTTT. Its translation: CASSLGGAGQPQHF.

This chain uses TRBV2 with TRBJ1-2, with D unclear. Trimming removed 8 bases at V and 2 bases at J, with 9 bases between. The CDR3 covers 12 residues. Germline CDR1 reads SNHLY; CDR2 reads FYNNEI. CDR3 nucleotide sequence: TGTGCCAGCGCGGCACAAAACTATGGCTACACCTTC. This encodes CASAAQNYGYTF.

The rearrangement uses TRBV6-5 and TRBJ1-5; D is uncertain. Trimming shortened V by 8 bases and J by 0 bases, and 2 bases separated the two germline ends. Looked up from germline, CDR1 is MNHEY and CDR2 is SVGAGI. The CDR3 spans 11 residues. The CDR3, as DNA: TGTGCCAGCGGTAGCAATCAGCCCCAGCATTTT. Its translation is CASGSNQPQHF.